The T cell receptor (beta chain) under discussion was sequenced for a study of T cell changes during pregnancy in multiple sclerosis. Clones were sequenced by immunoSEQ multiplex PCR, and TCRdb holds only the in-frame ones, with some missing. The sample contains 35,000 to 50,000 clones, about nine tenths of which appear only once. This CDR3 has 17 residues. Per the germline V gene, CDR1 is SGHNT and CDR2 is YYREEE (reference sequence). Germline trimming cut 3 bases from V and 0 bases from J; bases unmatched to any gene: 8. This clonotype originated in a female donor in good health, enrolled as a control in a pregnancy study. This chain joins TRBV5-4 and TRBJ2-3; TRBD2 matches 9 bases. Sequenced here: CD4+ T cells from peripheral blood mononuclear cells, sampled after pregnancy. In DNA form, the CDR3 reads TGTGCCAGCAGCTCACTCAAGACTAGCGGTAGCACAGATACGCAGTATTTT. Translation gives CASSSLKTSGSTDTQYF.